Included here is one TCR beta chain sequence, with context. Its antigen is not known. The junction shows a germline mismatch at one end, possibly a read error. This sample is drawn from a study of Ad26.COV2.S vaccination and SARS-CoV-2 variants. Study-level findings and limits: While placebo recipients had lower spike-specific TCR breadth, vaccine recipients had more. The study found similar non-spike TCR breadth in vaccine and placebo recipients.

The treatment is: roughly 19 received Ad26.COV2.S at low or high dose, single or two shots; 5 received placebo; per-sample allocation not given. The samples were gathered on day 63 after the first injection of vaccine or placebo. Assay used: immunoSEQ multiplex PCR; TCRdb lists only in-frame clones, some missing. The data show roughly 500,000 clones, with nearly 90% seen just once and 2.5% held by the top ten. The CDR3 length is 12 residues. Germline V CDR1 and CDR2: SGHDT, YYEEEE. This clonotype originated in a person between 18 and 59 years old who received the Ad26.COV2.S COVID-19 vaccine or a placebo. The sequenced sample was peripheral blood, obtained in a trial of Ad26.COV2.S vaccine versus placebo. The chain links TRBV5-6 to TRBJ2-5; perhaps D is TRBD1 or TRBD2 (5 bases each). The chain's CDR3 is CASSKISGTAHF. DNA for the CDR3: TGTGCCAGCAGCAAGATCTCCGGGACGGCCCACTTC.